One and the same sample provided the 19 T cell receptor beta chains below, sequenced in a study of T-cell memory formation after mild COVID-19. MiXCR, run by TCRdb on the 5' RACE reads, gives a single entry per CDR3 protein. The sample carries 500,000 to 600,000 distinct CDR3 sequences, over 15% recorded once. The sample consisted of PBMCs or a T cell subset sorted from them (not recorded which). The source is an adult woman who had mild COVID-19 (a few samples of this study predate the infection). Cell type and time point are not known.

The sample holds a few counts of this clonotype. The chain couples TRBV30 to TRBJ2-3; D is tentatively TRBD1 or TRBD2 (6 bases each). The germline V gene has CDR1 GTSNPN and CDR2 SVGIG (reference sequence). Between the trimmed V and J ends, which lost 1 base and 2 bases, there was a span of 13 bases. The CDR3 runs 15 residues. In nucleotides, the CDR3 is TGTGCCTGGAGTGGGGACTGGGGGCCCACAGATACGCAGTATTTT. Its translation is CAWSGDWGPTDTQYF.

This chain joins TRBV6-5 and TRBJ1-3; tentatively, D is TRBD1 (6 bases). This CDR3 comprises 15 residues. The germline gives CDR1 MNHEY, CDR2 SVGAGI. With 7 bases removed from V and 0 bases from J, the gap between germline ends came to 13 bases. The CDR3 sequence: CASTPGGSSGNTIYF. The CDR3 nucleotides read TGTGCCAGCACACCCGGGGGCTCCTCTGGAAACACCATATATTTT.

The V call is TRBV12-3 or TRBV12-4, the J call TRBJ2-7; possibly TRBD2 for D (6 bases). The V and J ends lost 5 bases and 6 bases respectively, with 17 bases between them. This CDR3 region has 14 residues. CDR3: CASSPGLGGSEQYF. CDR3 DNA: TGTGCCAGCAGTCCGGGACTCGGGGGATCCGAGCAGTACTTC.

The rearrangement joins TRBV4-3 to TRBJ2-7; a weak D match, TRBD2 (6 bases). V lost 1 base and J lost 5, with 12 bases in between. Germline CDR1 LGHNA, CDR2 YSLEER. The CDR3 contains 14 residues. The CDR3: CASSQVGGDDEQYF. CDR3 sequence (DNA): TGCGCCAGCAGCCAAGTGGGGGGAGACGACGAGCAGTACTTC.

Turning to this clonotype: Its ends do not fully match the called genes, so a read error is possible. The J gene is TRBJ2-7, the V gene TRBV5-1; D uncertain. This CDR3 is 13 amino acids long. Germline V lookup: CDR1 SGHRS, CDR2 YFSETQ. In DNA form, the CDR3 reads TGCGCCAGCAGCGTAAGGACCTCCTCCGAGCAGTACTTC. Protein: CASSVRTSSEQYF.

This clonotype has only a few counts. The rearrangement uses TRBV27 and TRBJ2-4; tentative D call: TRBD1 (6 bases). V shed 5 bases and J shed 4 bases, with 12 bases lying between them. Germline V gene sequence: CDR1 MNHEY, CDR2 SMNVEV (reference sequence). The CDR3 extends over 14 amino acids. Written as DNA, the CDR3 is TGTGCCAGCAGTCCTCAGGGGACGAAAAACATTCAGTACTTC. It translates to CASSPQGTKNIQYF.

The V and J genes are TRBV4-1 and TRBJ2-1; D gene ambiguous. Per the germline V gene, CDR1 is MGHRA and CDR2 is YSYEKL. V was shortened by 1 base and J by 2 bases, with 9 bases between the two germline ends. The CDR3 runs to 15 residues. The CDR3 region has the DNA TGCGCCAGCAGCCAAGCACTGATAACCTACAATGAGCAGTTCTTC. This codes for CASSQALITYNEQFF.

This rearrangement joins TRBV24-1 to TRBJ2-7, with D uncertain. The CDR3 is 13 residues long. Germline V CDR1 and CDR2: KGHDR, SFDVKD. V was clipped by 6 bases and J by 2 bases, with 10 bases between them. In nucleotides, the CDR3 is TGTGCCACCAGTCGTCAGATGACCTACGAGCAGTACTTC. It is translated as CATSRQMTYEQYF.

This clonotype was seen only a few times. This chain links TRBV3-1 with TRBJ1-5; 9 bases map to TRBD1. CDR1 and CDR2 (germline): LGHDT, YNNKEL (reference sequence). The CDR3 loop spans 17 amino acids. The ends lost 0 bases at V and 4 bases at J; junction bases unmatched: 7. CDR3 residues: CASSQEGTGLQNQPQHF. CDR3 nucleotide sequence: TGTGCCAGCAGCCAAGAGGGGACAGGGCTCCAAAATCAGCCCCAGCATTTT.

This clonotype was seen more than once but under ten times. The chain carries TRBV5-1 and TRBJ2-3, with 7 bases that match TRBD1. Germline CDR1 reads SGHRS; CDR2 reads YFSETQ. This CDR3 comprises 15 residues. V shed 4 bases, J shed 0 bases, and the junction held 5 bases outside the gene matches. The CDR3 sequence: CASSDMTGSTDTQYF. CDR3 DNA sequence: TGCGCCAGCAGCGATATGACAGGGAGCACAGATACGCAGTATTTT.

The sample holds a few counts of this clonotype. The CDR3: CAWRPGGLDYGYTF. In DNA, the CDR3 is TGTGCCTGGAGACCCGGGGGCCTCGACTATGGCTACACCTTC. V and J are TRBV30 and TRBJ1-2; weak D call: TRBD1 (6 bases). This CDR3 is 14 amino acids long. Germline assignment: CDR1 GTSNPN and CDR2 SVGIG (reference sequence). The germline V and J ends were trimmed by 3 bases and 3 bases, with 14 bases remaining between them.

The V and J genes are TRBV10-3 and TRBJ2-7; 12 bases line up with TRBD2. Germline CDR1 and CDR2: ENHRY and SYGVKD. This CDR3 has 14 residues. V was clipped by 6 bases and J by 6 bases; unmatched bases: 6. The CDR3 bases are TGTGCCATCAGACCGGGACTAGCGGGCCCCGAGCAGTACTTC. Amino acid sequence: CAIRPGLAGPEQYF.

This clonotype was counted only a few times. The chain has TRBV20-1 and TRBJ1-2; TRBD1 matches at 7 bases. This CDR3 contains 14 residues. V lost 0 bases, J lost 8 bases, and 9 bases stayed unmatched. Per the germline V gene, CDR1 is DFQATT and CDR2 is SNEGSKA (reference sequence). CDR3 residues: CSARDLAGGDGYTF. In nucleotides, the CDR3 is TGCAGTGCTAGAGATTTGGCAGGGGGTGACGGCTACACCTTC.

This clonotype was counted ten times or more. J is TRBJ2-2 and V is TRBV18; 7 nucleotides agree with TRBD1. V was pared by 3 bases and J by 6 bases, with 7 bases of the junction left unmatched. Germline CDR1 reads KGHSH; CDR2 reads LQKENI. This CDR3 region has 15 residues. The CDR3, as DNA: TGTGCCAGCTCACCCGGAACAGGGGTGCCCGGGGAGCTGTTTTTT. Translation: CASSPGTGVPGELFF.

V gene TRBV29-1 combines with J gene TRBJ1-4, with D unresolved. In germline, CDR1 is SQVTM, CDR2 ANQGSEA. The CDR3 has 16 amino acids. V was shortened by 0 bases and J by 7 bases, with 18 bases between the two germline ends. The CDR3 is CSVEDTLSGPGEKLFF. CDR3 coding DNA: TGCAGCGTTGAAGATACATTGTCAGGACCTGGTGAAAAACTGTTTTTT.

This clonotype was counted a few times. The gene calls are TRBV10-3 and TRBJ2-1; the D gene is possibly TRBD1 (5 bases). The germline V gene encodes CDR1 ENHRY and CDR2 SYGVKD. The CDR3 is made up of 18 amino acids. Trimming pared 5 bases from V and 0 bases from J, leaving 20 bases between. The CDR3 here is CAISQPLSRDSSYNEQFF. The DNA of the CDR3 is TGTGCCATCAGTCAGCCCCTTTCTAGAGACAGCTCCTACAATGAGCAGTTCTTC.

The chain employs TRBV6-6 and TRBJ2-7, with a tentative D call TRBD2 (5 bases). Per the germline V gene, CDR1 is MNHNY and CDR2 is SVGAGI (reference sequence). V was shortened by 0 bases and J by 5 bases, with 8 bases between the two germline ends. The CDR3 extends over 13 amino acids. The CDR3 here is CASSYSGGNEQYF. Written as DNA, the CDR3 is TGTGCCAGCAGTTACTCCGGAGGTAACGAGCAGTACTTC.

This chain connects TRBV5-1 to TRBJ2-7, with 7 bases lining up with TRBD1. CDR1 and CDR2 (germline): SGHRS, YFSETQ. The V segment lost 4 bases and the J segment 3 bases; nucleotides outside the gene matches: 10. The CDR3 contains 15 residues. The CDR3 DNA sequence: TGCGCCAGCAGCCTTAGGGGGCCAGAACACTACGAGCAGTACTTC. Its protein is CASSLRGPEHYEQYF.

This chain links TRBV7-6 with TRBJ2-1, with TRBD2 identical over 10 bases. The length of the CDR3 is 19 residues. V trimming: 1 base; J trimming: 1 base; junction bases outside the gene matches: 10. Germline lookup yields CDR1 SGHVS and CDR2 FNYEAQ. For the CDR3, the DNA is TGTGCCAGCAGCTTAGGGCAGACGCTAGCGGGAGAATCCTACAATGAGCAGTTCTTC. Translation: CASSLGQTLAGESYNEQFF.